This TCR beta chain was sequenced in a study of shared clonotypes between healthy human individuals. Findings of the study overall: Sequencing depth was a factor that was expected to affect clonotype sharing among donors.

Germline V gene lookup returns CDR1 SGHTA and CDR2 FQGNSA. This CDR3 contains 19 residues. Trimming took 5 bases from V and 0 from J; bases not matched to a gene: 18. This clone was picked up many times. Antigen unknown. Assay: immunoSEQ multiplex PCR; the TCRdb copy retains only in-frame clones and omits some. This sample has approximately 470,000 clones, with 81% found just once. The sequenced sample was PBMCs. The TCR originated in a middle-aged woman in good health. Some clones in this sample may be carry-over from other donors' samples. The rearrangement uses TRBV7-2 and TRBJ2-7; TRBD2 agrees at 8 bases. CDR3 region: CASSPGGGAGVITSYEQYF. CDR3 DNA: TGTGCCAGCAGCCCAGGAGGGGGAGCGGGGGTTATTACCTCCTACGAGCAGTACTTC.